The rows below give T cell receptor beta chains drawn from one sample of a study of molecular identifiers for immune sequencing clone quantification. TCRdb reprocessed the PCR reads with MiXCR, giving one entry per CDR3 protein. The sample comprises over 600,000 distinct CDR3 sequences, just under 20% of which are singletons, and roughly 0.83% rests with the top ten. Input material: naive CD8+ T cells from blood, with Jurkat cell RNA spiked in. The source of these receptors is a human donor in good health. Some libraries in this study had Jurkat cell RNA spiked in. The CDR3 runs from the conserved cysteine through the conserved F or W. D genes are given only for firm matches. Where a row states a size, it is once, few, many or the class of an expanded clone; other rows omit it.

TRBJ1-4 | few | 15 | . | TRBV11-2 | TGTGCCAGCAGCATCCCTGGGGCAACTAATGAAAAACTGTTTTTT | CASSIPGATNEKLFF
TRBJ2-7 | . | 12 | . | TRBV28 | TGTGCCAGCAGTTTTGTAACGACCGAGCAGTACTTC | CASSFVTTEQYF
TRBJ2-7 | . | 15 | . | TRBV19 | TGTGCCAGTAGTCCACGGACTGGTTCCTACTACGAGCAGTACTTC | CASSPRTGSYYEQYF
TRBJ2-1 | many | 13 | . | TRBV20-1 | TGCAGTGCTAGAGTGCTAGTCTTCAATGAGCAGTTCTTC | CSARVLVFNEQFF
TRBJ2-7 | many | 14 | . | TRBV20-1 | TGCAGTGCTACCCCCCGGGACTTCTCCTACGAGCAGTACTTC | CSATPRDFSYEQYF
TRBJ2-3 | many | 16 | . | TRBV15 | TGTGCCACCAGCAGAGGATACGGGAAAGACACAGATACGCAGTATTTT | CATSRGYGKDTDTQYF
TRBJ1-1 | . | 13 | . | TRBV12-3/TRBV12-4 | TGTGCCAGCAGCGAGACAATTTTTAATGAAGCTTTCTTT | CASSETIFNEAFF
TRBJ1-5 | many | 13 | . | TRBV7-9 | TGTGCCGGGAGCGGGGGGGAGTATCAGCCCCAGCATTTT | CAGSGGEYQPQHF
TRBJ2-2 | many | 13 | . | TRBV6-2/TRBV6-3 | TGTGCCAGCAGTTACTATGGGACCGGGGAGCTGTTTTTT | CASSYYGTGELFF
TRBJ1-3 | . | 17 | TRBD1 | TRBV4-2 | TGTGCCAGCAGCCCGATTCAGGGGGCCGACTCTGGAAACACCATATATTTT | CASSPIQGADSGNTIYF
TRBJ1-1 | many | 13 | . | TRBV12-3/TRBV12-4 | TGTGCCAGCAGGTGGGAGGACGGGACTGAAGCTTTCTTT | CASRWEDGTEAFF
TRBJ2-2 | many | 19 | TRBD2 | TRBV19 | TGTGCCAGTAGTATAACCCCGGGACTAGCGGGGGATGAGACCGGGGAGCTGTTTTTT | CASSITPGLAGDETGELFF
TRBJ2-7 | many | 12 | . | TRBV12-5 | TGTGCTAGTGGCCCGGGCCGCTACGAGCAGTACTTC | CASGPGRYEQYF
TRBJ2-1 | many | 13 | . | TRBV4-3 | TGCGCCAGCAGCCTAGGACTTTGGAATGAGCAGTTCTTC | CASSLGLWNEQFF
TRBJ1-5 | . | 15 | . | TRBV5-6 | TGTGCCAGCAGCTTCGGACAGCCTAGCGATCAGCCCCAGCATTTT | CASSFGQPSDQPQHF
TRBJ2-3 | few | 16 | TRBD2 | TRBV13 | TGTGCCAGCAGCTCGACTAGCGGGGGGGGGAAAGATACGCAGTATTTT | CASSSTSGGGKDTQYF
TRBJ2-7 | many | 13 | . | TRBV27 | TGTGCCAGCAGTTTACGAAGACCCTACGAGCAGTACTTC | CASSLRRPYEQYF
TRBJ1-3 | many | 13 | . | TRBV12-3/TRBV12-4 | TGTGCCAGCAGTGCCCAATACAGGGACACCATATATTTT | CASSAQYRDTIYF
TRBJ1-2 | . | 15 | TRBD1 | TRBV13 | TGTGCCAGCAGCTCGGGGACAGGGATGGCCTATGGCTACACCTTC | CASSSGTGMAYGYTF
TRBJ2-1 | many | 18 | TRBD2 | TRBV4-3 | TGCGCCAGCAGCCAATCCCTTCTTTGGGAGGGACGGGAAAATGAGCAGTTCTTC | CASSQSLLWEGRENEQFF
TRBJ2-7 | many | 14 | TRBD2 | TRBV14 | TGTGCCAGCAGCCAAGTTGCGGGAGGGTCCGAGCAGTACTTC | CASSQVAGGSEQYF
TRBJ2-5 | many | 16 | . | TRBV6-5 | TGTGCCAGCAGTTATGTGGTTGGGGGCGCCCAAGAGACCCAGTACTTC | CASSYVVGGAQETQYF
TRBJ2-3 | . | 15 | TRBD2 | TRBV5-1 | TGCGCCAGCAGGAGGGGGACTAGGGAGTCAGATACGCAGTATTTT | CASRRGTRESDTQYF
TRBJ1-5 | few | 15 | . | TRBV28 | TGTGCCAGCATCCGGACGGCAAGGAGCAATCAGCCCCAGCATTTT | CASIRTARSNQPQHF
TRBJ2-3 | . | 17 | TRBD2 | TRBV24-1 | TGTGCCACCAGTGATTTGCCTAGCGGACATAGCACAGATACGCAGTATTTT | CATSDLPSGHSTDTQYF
TRBJ1-2 | . | 15 | TRBD1 | TRBV5-6 | TGTGCCAGCAGCCCCCCCTCCGGGACAGCTCGGGGCTACACCTTC | CASSPPSGTARGYTF
TRBJ1-2 | . | 13 | . | TRBV12-3/TRBV12-4 | TGTGCCAGCAGAGACGACAGAGGCTATGGCTACACCTTC | CASRDDRGYGYTF
TRBJ2-3 | . | 15 | . | TRBV6-1 | TGTGCCAGCAGAGGGACACCCGGGATCGCAGATACGCAGTATTTT | CASRGTPGIADTQYF
TRBJ1-4 | many | 15 | . | TRBV4-2 | TGTGCCAGCAGCCGGATGACAGGAGACTATGAAAAACTGTTTTTT | CASSRMTGDYEKLFF
TRBJ1-4 | many | 12 | . | TRBV12-3/TRBV12-4 | TGTGCCAGCAGATCGGGAGGGGAAAAACTGTTTTTT | CASRSGGEKLFF
TRBJ1-5 | . | 15 | TRBD1 | TRBV4-1 | TGCGCCAGCAGCCCCGGGACAGGGCCAAATCAGCCCCAGCATTTT | CASSPGTGPNQPQHF
TRBJ1-1 | . | 18 | . | TRBV12-3/TRBV12-4 | TGTGCCGGCAGTTCGACTTCCCCTTTCCATTTACTGAACACTGGAGCTTTCTTT | CAGSSTSPFHLLNTGAFF
TRBJ2-7 | few | 16 | TRBD2 | TRBV10-3 | TGTGCCATCAGTGGGACTAGCGGGGGACTCTCCTACGAGCAGTACTTC | CAISGTSGGLSYEQYF
TRBJ2-7 | many | 13 | . | TRBV20-1 | TGCAGTGCTAGAGAGGGGGCTTCCTACGAGCAGTACTTC | CSAREGASYEQYF
TRBJ2-1 | . | 17 | TRBD2 | TRBV4-3 | TGCGCCAGCAGCCAAAAGGTTGCTAGCGGGGGGAACAATGAGCAGTTCTTC | CASSQKVASGGNNEQFF
TRBJ2-7 | many | 14 | . | TRBV9 | TGTGCCAGCAGCGCCGACCCATACTCCTACGAGCAGTACTTC | CASSADPYSYEQYF
TRBJ2-3 | many | 14 | TRBD2 | TRBV7-3 | TGTGCCAGCAGCTTTAGCGGGTCGCCAGATACGCAGTATTTT | CASSFSGSPDTQYF
TRBJ2-7 | many | 11 | . | TRBV7-2 | TGTGCCAGCAGCTTAGGCACTGCCAAGTACTTC | CASSLGTAKYF
TRBJ1-2 | few | 17 | TRBD1 | TRBV15 | TGTGCCACCAGCAGTCCCCCGCTACAGGGGTGGATTGCTGGCTACACCTTC | CATSSPPLQGWIAGYTF
TRBJ2-1 | many | 14 | TRBD2 | TRBV6-6 | TGTGCCAGCAGTTCAGCGGGAGTAATGAATGAGCAGTTCTTC | CASSSAGVMNEQFF
TRBJ2-7 | many | 14 | . | TRBV27 | TGTGCCAGCAGTAACGGGCCCTCCGTCTACGAGCAGTACTTC | CASSNGPSVYEQYF
TRBJ2-4 | many | 19 | TRBD2 | TRBV7-9 | TGTGCCAGCAGCCCCCCCCTAGCGGGCTCCCCCGGGGCCAAAAACATTCAGTACTTC | CASSPPLAGSPGAKNIQYF
TRBJ2-7 | many | 14 | . | TRBV6-5 | TGTGCCAGCAGTTACTTTCAGGGTTCCCACGAGCAGTACTTC | CASSYFQGSHEQYF
TRBJ2-6 | many | 16 | . | TRBV29-1 | TGCAGCGTTGTTCATTATCAGAGATCTGGGGCCAACGTCCTGACTTTC | CSVVHYQRSGANVLTF
TRBJ2-1 | . | 16 | . | TRBV11-2 | TGTGCCAGCAGCTTAGTTCGCGGGGACTCATACAATGAGCAGTTCTTC | CASSLVRGDSYNEQFF
TRBJ1-1 | many | 14 | . | TRBV28 | TGTGCCAGCAGTTCCCGGATCAGTCCGGCTGAAGCTTTCTTT | CASSSRISPAEAFF
TRBJ2-7 | many | 19 | TRBD1 | TRBV11-2 | TGTGCCAGCAGCTTAGTTAAGTTCTCCGGGACAGGGATCTCCTACGAGCAGTACTTC | CASSLVKFSGTGISYEQYF
TRBJ2-1 | . | 16 | TRBD2 | TRBV3-1 | TGTGCCAGCAGCCATCTCCTAGCGGGAGGGCAAGGTGAGCAGTTCTTC | CASSHLLAGGQGEQFF
TRBJ2-3 | . | 14 | TRBD2 | TRBV27 | TGTGCCAGCACTCTAGCGGGATTCTCAGATACGCAGTATTTT | CASTLAGFSDTQYF
TRBJ2-3 | many | 16 | . | TRBV27 | TGTGCCAGCAGTTGGAGCGGACTCGGATACACAGATACGCAGTATTTT | CASSWSGLGYTDTQYF